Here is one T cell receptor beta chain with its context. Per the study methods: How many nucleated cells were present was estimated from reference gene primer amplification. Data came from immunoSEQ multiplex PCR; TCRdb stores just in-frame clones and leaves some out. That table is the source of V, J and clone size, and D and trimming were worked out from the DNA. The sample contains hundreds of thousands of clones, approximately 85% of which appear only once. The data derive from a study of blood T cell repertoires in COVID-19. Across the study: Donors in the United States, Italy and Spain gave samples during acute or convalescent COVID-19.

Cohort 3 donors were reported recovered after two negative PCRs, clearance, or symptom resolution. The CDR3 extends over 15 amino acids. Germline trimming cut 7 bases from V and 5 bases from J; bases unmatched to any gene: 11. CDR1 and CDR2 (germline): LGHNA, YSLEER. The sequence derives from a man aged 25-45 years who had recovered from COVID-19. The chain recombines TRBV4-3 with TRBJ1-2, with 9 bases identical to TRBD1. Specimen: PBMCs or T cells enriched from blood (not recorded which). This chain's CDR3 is CASNPSSDRGYGYTF. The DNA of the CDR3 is TGCGCCAGCAACCCTTCTTCGGACAGGGGTTATGGCTACACCTTC.